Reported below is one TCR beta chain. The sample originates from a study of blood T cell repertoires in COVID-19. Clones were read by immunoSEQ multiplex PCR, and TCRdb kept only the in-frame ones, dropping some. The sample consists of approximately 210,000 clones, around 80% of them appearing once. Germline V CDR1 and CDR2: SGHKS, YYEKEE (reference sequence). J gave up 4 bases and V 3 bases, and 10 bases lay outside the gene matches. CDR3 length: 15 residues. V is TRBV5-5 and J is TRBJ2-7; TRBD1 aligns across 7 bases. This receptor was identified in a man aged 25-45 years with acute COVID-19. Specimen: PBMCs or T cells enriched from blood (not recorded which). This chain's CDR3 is CASSSWTGDGYEQYF. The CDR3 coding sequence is TGTGCCAGCAGCTCTTGGACAGGCGACGGGTACGAGCAGTACTTC.